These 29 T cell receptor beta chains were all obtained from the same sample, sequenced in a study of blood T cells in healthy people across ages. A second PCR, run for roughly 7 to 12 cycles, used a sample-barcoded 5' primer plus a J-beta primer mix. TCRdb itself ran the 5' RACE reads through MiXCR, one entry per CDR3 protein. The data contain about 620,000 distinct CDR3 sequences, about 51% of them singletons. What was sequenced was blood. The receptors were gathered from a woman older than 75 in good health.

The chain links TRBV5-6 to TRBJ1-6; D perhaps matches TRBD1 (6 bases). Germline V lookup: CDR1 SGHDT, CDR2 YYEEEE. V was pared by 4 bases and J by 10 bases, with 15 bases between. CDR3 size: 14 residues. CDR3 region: CASSLGLGTSPLHF. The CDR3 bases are TGTGCCAGCAGCCTCGGACTGGGGACATCACCCCTCCACTTT.

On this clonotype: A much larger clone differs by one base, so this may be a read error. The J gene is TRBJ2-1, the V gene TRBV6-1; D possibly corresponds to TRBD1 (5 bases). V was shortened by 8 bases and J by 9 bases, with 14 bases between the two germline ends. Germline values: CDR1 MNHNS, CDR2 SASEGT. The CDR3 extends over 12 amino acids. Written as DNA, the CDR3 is TGTGCCAGCTGGGGAACAGGTACTGAGCAGTTCTTC. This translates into CASWGTGTEQFF.

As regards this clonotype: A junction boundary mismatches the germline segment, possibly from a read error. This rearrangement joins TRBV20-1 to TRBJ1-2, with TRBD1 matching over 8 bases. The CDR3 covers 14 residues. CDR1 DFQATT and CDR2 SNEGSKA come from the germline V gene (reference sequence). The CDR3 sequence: CSTRPGTGNYGYTF. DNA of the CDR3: TGCAGTACTAGACCCGGGACAGGCAACTATGGCTACACCTTC.

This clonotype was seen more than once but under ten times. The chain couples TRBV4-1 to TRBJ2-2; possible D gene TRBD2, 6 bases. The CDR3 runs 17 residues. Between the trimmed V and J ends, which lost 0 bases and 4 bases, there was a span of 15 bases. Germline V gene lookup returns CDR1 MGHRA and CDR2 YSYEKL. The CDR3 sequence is CASSQEALGGGTGELFF. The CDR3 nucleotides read TGCGCCAGCAGCCAAGAAGCCCTGGGGGGTGGCACCGGGGAGCTGTTTTTT.

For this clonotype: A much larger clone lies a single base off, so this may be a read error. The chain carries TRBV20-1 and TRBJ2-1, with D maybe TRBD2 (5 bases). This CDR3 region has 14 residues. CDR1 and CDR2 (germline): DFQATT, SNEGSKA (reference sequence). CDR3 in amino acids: CSTRASASYNEQFF. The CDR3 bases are TGCAGTACTAGAGCCAGCGCCTCCTACAATGAGCAGTTCTTC.

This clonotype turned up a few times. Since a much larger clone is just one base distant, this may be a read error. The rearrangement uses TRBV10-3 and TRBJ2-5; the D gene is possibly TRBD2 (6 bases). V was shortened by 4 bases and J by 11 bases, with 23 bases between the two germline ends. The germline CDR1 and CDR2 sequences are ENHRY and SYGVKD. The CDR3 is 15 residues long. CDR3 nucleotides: TGTGCCATCAGTGGGATAGATCAAGCCCGGAGGGAGCAGTACTTC. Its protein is CAISGIDQARREQYF.

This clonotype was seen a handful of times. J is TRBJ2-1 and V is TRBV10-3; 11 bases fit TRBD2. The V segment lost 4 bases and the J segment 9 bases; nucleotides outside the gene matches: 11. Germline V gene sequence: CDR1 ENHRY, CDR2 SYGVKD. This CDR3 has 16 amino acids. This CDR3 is CAISGGSGRAAIEQFF. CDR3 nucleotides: TGTGCCATCAGTGGGGGTAGCGGGAGGGCCGCTATTGAGCAGTTCTTC.

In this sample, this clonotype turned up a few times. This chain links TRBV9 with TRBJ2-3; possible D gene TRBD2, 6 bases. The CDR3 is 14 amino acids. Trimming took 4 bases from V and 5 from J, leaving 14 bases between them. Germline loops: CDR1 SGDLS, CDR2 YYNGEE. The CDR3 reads CASSSLMGGDTQYF. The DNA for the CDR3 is TGTGCCAGCAGCTCTCTCATGGGGGGAGATACGCAGTATTTT.

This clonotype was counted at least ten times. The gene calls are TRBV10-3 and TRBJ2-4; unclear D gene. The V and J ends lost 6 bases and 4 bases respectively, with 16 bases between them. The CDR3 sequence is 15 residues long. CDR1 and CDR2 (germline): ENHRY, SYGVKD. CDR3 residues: CAISPDGTGKNIQYF. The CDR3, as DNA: TGTGCCATCAGCCCCGATGGAACGGGTAAAAACATTCAGTACTTC.

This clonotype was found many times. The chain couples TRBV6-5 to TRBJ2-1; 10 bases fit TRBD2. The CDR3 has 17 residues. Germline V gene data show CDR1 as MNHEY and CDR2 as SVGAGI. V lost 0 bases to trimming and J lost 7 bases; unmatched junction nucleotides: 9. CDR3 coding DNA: TGTGCCAGCAGTTACTCGAGTTCCAGCGGGAGGGAAAATGAGCAGTTCTTC. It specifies CASSYSSSSGRENEQFF.

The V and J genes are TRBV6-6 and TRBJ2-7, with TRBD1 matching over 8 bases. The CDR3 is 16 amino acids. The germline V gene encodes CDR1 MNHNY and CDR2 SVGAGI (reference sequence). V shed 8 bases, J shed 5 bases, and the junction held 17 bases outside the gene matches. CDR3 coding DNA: TGTGCCAGCCGAGATTCGACAGGGGATCGAAAGAACGAGCAGTACTTC. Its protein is CASRDSTGDRKNEQYF.

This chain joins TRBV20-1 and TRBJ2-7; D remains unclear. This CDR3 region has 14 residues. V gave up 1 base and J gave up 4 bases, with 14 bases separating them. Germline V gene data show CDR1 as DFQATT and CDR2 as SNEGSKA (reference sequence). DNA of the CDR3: TGCAGTGCTAGAGGCAGTCGTAGACCTTACGAGCAGTACTTC. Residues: CSARGSRRPYEQYF.

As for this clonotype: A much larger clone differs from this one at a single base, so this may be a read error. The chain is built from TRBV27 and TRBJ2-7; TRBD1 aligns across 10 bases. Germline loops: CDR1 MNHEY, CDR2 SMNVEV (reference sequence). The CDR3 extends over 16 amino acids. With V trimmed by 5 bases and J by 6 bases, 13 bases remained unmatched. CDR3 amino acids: CASSVRQGAAIPEQYF. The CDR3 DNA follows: TGTGCCAGCAGTGTCCGACAGGGGGCTGCAATTCCCGAGCAGTACTTC.

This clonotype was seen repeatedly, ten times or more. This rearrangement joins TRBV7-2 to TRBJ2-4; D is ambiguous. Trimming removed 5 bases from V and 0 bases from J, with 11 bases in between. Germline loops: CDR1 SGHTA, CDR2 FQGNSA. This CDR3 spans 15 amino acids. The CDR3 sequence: CASSELVGAKNIQYF. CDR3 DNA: TGTGCCAGCAGCGAGCTTGTGGGAGCCAAAAACATTCAGTACTTC.

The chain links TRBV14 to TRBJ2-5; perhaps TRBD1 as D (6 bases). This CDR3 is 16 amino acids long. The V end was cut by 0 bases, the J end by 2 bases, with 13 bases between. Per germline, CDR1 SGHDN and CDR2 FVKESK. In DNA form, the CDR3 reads TGTGCCAGCAGCCAAGAGAACAGGGCGTATCAAGAGACCCAGTACTTC. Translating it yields CASSQENRAYQETQYF. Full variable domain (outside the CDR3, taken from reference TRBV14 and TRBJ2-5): EAGVTQFPSHSVIEKGQTVTLRCDPISGHDNLYWYRRVMGKEIKFLLHFVKESKQDESGMPNNRFLAERTGGTYSTLKVQPAELEDSGVYFCASSQENRAYQETQYFGPGTRLLVL.

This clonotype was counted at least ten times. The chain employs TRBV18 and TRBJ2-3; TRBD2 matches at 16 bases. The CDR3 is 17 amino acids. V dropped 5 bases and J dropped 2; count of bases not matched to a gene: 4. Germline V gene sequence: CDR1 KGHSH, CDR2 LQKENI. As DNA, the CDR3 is TGTGCCAGCTCAGGCGGGACTAGCGGGAGGGCCACAGATACGCAGTATTTT. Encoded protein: CASSGGTSGRATDTQYF.

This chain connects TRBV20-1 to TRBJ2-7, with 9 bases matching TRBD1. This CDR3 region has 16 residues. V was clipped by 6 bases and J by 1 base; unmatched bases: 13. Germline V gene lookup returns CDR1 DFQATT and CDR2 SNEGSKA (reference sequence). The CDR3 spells CSASSPGTGSSYEQYF. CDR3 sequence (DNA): TGCAGTGCCTCCTCCCCAGGGACAGGGTCTTCCTACGAGCAGTACTTC.

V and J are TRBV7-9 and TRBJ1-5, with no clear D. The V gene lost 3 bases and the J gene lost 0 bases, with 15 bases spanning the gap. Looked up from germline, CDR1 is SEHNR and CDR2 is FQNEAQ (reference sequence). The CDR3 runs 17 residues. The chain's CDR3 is CASSFSGPGYSNQPQHF. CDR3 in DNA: TGTGCCAGCAGCTTTAGCGGTCCCGGATATAGCAATCAGCCCCAGCATTTT.

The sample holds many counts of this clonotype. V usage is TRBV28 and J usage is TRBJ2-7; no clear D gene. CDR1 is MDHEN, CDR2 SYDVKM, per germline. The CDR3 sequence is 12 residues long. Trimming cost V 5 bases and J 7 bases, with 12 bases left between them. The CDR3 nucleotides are TGTGCCAGCAGTCGGGCGACGGTTGAGCAGTACTTC. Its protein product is CASSRATVEQYF. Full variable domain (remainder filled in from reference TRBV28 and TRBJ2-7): DVKVTQSSRYLVKRTGEKVFLECVQDMDHENMFWYRQDPGLGLRLIYFSYDVKMKEKGDIPEGYSVSREKKERFSLILESASTNQTSMYLCASSRATVEQYFGPGTRLTVT.

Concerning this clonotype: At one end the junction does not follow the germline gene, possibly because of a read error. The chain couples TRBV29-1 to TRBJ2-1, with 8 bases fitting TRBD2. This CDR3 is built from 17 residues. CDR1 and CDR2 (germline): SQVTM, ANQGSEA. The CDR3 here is CSVEIKGVGRAYKEQFF. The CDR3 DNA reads TGCAGCGTTGAAATCAAGGGGGTCGGGAGGGCCTACAAGGAGCAGTTCTTC.

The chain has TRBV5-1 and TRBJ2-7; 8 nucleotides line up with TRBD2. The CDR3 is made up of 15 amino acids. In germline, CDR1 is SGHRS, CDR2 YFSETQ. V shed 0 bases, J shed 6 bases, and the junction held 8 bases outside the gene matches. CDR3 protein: CASSLAGGGFCEQYF. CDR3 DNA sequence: TGCGCCAGCAGCTTGGCCGGGGGGGGATTCTGCGAGCAGTACTTC.

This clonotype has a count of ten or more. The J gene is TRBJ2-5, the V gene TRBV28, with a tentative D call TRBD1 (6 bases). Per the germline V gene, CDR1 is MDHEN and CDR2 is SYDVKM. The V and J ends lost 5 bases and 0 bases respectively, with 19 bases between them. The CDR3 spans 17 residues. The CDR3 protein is CASSPSSWDNNQETQYF. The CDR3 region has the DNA TGTGCCAGCAGTCCCTCATCCTGGGACAATAACCAAGAGACCCAGTACTTC. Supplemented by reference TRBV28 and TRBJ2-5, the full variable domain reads DVKVTQSSRYLVKRTGEKVFLECVQDMDHENMFWYRQDPGLGLRLIYFSYDVKMKEKGDIPEGYSVSREKKERFSLILESASTNQTSMYLCASSPSSWDNNQETQYFGPGTRLLVL.

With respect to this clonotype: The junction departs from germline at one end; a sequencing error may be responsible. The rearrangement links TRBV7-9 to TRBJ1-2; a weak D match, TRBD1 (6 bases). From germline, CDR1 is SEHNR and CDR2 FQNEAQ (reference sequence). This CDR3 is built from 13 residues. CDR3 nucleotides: TGTGCCGGCAGCTACACAGGGATAGGTGGCTACACCTTC. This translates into CAGSYTGIGGYTF.

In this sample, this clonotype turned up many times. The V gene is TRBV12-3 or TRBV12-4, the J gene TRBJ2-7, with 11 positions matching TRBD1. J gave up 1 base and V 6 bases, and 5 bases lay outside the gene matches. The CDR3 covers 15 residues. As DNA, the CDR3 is TGTGCCAGCAGCCAAGGGACAGGGGGTTCCTACGAGCAGTACTTC. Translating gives CASSQGTGGSYEQYF.

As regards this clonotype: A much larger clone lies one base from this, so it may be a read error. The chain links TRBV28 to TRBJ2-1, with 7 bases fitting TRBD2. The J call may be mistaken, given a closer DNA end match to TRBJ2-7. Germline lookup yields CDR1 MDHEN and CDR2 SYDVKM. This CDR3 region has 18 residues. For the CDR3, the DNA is TGTGCCAGCAGTTCGCCAATAGCGGGCCTAACGTCACACAATGAGCAGTACTTC. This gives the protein CASSSPIAGLTSHNEQYF.

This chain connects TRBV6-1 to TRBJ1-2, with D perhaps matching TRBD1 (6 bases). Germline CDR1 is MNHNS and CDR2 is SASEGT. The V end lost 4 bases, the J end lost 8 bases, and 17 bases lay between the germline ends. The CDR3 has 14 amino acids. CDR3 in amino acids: CASSVGGFSGGYTF. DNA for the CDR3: TGTGCCAGCAGTGTAGGGGGTTTTTCGGGCGGCTACACCTTC.

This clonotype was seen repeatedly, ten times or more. The CDR3 DNA reads as TGTGCCAGCAGCGTACGTGCGGGACATAGAGATACGCAGTATTTT. This encodes CASSVRAGHRDTQYF. The rearrangement links TRBV7-9 to TRBJ2-3, with D perhaps given as TRBD1 or TRBD2 (6 bases each). The V gene lost 5 bases and the J gene lost 5 bases, with 17 bases spanning the gap. The germline CDR1 and CDR2 sequences are SEHNR and FQNEAQ (reference sequence). This CDR3 has 15 amino acids.

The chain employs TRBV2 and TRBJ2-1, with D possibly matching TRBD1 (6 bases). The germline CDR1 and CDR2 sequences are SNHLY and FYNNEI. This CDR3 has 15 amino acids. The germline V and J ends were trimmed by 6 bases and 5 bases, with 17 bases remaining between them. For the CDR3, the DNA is TGTGCCAGCAGCGGGACACTCAAAGGTGACAATGAGCAGTTCTTC. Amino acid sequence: CASSGTLKGDNEQFF.

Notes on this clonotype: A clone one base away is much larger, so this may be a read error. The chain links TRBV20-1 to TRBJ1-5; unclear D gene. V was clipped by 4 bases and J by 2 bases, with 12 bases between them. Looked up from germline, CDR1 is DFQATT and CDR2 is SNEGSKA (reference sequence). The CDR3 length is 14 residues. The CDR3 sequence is CSAMTSYGNQPQHF. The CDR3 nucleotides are TGCAGTGCTATGACCTCCTATGGCAATCAGCCCCAGCATTTT.